A single sample is the source of the 10 T cell receptor beta chains below, sequenced in a study of technical replicates of blood from a few donors. Repertoires were generated with immunoSEQ multiplex PCR, while TCRdb's copy carries only in-frame clones and drops some. The sample shows 65,000 to 85,000 clones, 80% to 95% of them seen only once. The sample consisted of T cells isolated from PBMCs. These receptors were obtained from a human donor in good health.

The chain employs TRBV10-3 and TRBJ2-7; 8 bases map to TRBD2. Germline trimming cut 5 bases from V and 5 bases from J; bases unmatched to any gene: 8. Looked up from germline, CDR1 is ENHRY and CDR2 is SYGVKD. There are 14 residues in the CDR3. In DNA, the CDR3 is TGTGCCATCAGTACGGGACTAGAAACCCACGAGCAGTACTTC. It translates to CAISTGLETHEQYF.

This clone was picked up a small number of times. This CDR3 reads CASSLSSGTGNYGYTF. CDR3 DNA: TGTGCCAGCAGTTTATCGAGCGGGACAGGGAACTATGGCTACACCTTC. The V call is TRBV27, the J call TRBJ1-2; 9 bases agree with TRBD1. This CDR3 has 16 residues. Per germline, CDR1 MNHEY and CDR2 SMNVEV (reference sequence). Trimming removed 0 bases from V and 2 bases from J; junction bases left unmatched: 4.

V gene TRBV5-6 combines with J gene TRBJ1-2, with a weak D call TRBD1 (6 bases). This CDR3 spans 14 amino acids. Germline-derived CDR1 and CDR2 are SGHDT and YYEEEE. With 5 bases removed from V and 5 bases from J, the gap between germline ends came to 16 bases. The CDR3 DNA is TGTGCCAGCAGTTCCGGGACACACGATTATGGCTACACCTTC. This sequence encodes CASSSGTHDYGYTF.

V is TRBV11-2 and J is TRBJ1-1; D gene unclear. CDR1 is SGHAT, CDR2 FQNNGV, per germline. The CDR3 has 13 residues. The V end lost 5 bases, the J end lost 5 bases, and 12 bases lay between the germline ends. Here the CDR3 reads CASSLRAGTEAFF. The CDR3, as DNA: TGTGCCAGCAGCCTAAGGGCGGGGACTGAAGCTTTCTTT.

The rearrangement uses TRBV11-1 and TRBJ2-7; no reliable D call. CDR1 is SGHAT, CDR2 FQDESV, per germline (reference sequence). The CDR3 covers 12 residues. Trimming took 5 bases from V and 4 from J, leaving 9 bases between them. The CDR3 DNA reads as TGTGCCAGCAGCCCCATGACTTACGAGCAGTACTTC. Translating it yields CASSPMTYEQYF.

The chain uses TRBV2 and TRBJ2-7, with 9 bases lining up with TRBD2. V was clipped by 1 base and J by 2 bases; unmatched bases: 3. The CDR3 loop spans 15 amino acids. Germline V gene lookup returns CDR1 SNHLY and CDR2 FYNNEI. Written as DNA, the CDR3 is TGTGCCAGCAGTGAAGTGGTAGCGGGAGCCTACGAGCAGTACTTC. Protein sequence: CASSEVVAGAYEQYF.

The chain carries TRBV6-1 and TRBJ2-1, with D possibly TRBD1 on 5 matching bases. The ends were cut back, 4 bases at V and 3 bases at J, with 7 bases in the middle. CDR3 length equals 13 residues. The germline V gene encodes CDR1 MNHNS and CDR2 SASEGT. CDR3 sequence reads: CASSGTYYNEQFF. CDR3 coding DNA: TGTGCCAGCAGTGGGACATACTACAATGAGCAGTTCTTC.

The chain is built from TRBV9 and TRBJ2-4; D is perhaps TRBD2 (5 bases). The CDR3 is made up of 12 amino acids. V lost 0 bases and J lost 8, with 6 bases in between. Germline V lookup: CDR1 SGDLS, CDR2 YYNGEE. The CDR3 region is CASSVGGDIQYF. In nucleotides, the CDR3 is TGTGCCAGCAGCGTAGGGGGAGACATTCAGTACTTC. Drawing the rest from reference TRBV9 and TRBJ2-4, the complete variable domain is DSGVTQTPKHLITATGQRVTLRCSPRSGDLSVYWYQQSLDQGLQFLIQYYNGEERAKGNILERFSAQQFPDLHSELNLSSLELGDSALYFCASSVGGDIQYFGAGTRLSVL.

V and J are TRBV19 and TRBJ2-2; 8 nucleotides match TRBD2. Trimming removed 4 bases from V and 0 bases from J; junction bases left unmatched: 1. The CDR3 consists of 15 residues. Per germline, CDR1 LNHDA and CDR2 SQIVND (reference sequence). The CDR3 nucleotides read TGTGCCAGTAGTAGGGGACTAGCGAACACCGGGGAGCTGTTTTTT. Amino acids: CASSRGLANTGELFF.

The gene calls are TRBV7-2 and TRBJ2-3; D may be TRBD2 (6 bases). The CDR3 totals 15 residues. V lost 4 bases to trimming and J lost 2 bases, with 13 bases between them. Germline V CDR1 and CDR2: SGHTA, FQGNSA. CDR3 loop: CASSSGGGDTDTQYF. The CDR3 nucleotides are TGTGCCAGCAGCTCCGGAGGCGGGGACACAGATACGCAGTATTTT.